The present entry profiles one T cell receptor (beta chain) with its context. The data were taken from a study of OX40 agonist ivuxolimab in advanced cancers. Study overall: The patients got ivuxolimab, which is an agonistic anti-OX40 (CD134) antibody. Participants, approximately 80% male, averaged roughly 59 years of age, ranging from about 20 to 80.

J lost 1 base, V lost 5 bases, and 14 bases had no gene match. The germline gives CDR1 MDHEN, CDR2 SYDVKM. CDR3 length equals 19 residues. Autoimmune disease history or systemic immunosuppression barred patients. Sequenced by immunoSEQ multiplex PCR; TCRdb stores in-frame clones only, minus some. The profile shows approximately 90,000 clones, roughly 90% of them singletons. The chain carries TRBV28 and TRBJ2-5; 12 positions match TRBD2. The sequence came from an adult with an advanced solid tumor such as melanoma, head and neck, liver or kidney cancer. The sequenced sample was CD4+ or CD8+ T cells sorted from blood, obtained in a trial of the OX40 agonist ivuxolimab. Here the CDR3 reads CASSVSLTSGGGAQETQYF. The CDR3 DNA sequence: TGTGCCAGCAGTGTATCCCTGACTAGCGGGGGAGGAGCCCAAGAGACCCAGTACTTC.